This TCR beta chain was captured in a study of T cell repertoires in cytomegalovirus infection (dated by TCRdb to the late 2010s). Describing the broader study: Alongside well-studied HLA-B-restricted epitopes, the peptide stimulations were aimed at recently identified HLA-C-restricted CMV epitopes, whose presentation resists viral immunomodulation. Because public TCR beta signatures pointed to carriage of CMV infection together with the matching HLA type, the HLA type of each donor mattered for the analysis. On the study overall, not on this receptor specifically: In the ex vivo response, HLA-C-restricted CMV-specific TCR beta clonotypes were dominant, and in two of eight donors the single most frequent clonotype came from this HLA-C-restricted group. In both this cohort and an independent cohort of several hundred donors, the cumulative frequency of public TCR beta family members distinguished carriers of CMV infection plus the relevant HLA type.

The treatment or condition label of this sample denotes: in vitro stimulation with specific CMV peptide epitopes to enrich CMV-specific T cells. TCRdb shows the sequencer as Illumina HiSeq 1500. The public reads were reprocessed in TCRdb via fastp at Q25 and MiXCR, keeping in-frame beta chains. Every entry covers one CDR3 protein and lists the most common genes and DNA from its rows. A total of hundreds of thousands of distinct CDR3 sequences appear in this sample, under 45% of them only once. Approximately 40% of the sample comes from the top ten. On this clonotype itself: Its antigen target is currently unknown. Qualities for individual bases were not recorded, and no much larger clone is one base off.

The receptor was derived from a human donor in good health (CMV status not recorded). Some clones in this sample may be carry-over from other donors' samples. The starting material was cultured PBMCs, obtained from culture after CMV antigen stimulation.

The CDR3 sequence is CASSLDGGAQETQYF. The nucleotide sequence reads as follows: TGCGCCAGCAGCTTGGACGGGGGGGCACAAGAGACCCAGTACTTC. The rearrangement joined TRBV5-1 to TRBJ2-5; 8 central nucleotides agree with TRBD2. The CDR3, cysteine through phenylalanine, is 15 amino acids long. Of the read, only the CDR3 DNA is kept; its 45 bases are in frame from base 1. V is cut back by 0 bases and J by 2 bases, with 3 bases in the junction unmatched. The germline V gene yields SGHRS for CDR1 and YFSETQ for CDR2.